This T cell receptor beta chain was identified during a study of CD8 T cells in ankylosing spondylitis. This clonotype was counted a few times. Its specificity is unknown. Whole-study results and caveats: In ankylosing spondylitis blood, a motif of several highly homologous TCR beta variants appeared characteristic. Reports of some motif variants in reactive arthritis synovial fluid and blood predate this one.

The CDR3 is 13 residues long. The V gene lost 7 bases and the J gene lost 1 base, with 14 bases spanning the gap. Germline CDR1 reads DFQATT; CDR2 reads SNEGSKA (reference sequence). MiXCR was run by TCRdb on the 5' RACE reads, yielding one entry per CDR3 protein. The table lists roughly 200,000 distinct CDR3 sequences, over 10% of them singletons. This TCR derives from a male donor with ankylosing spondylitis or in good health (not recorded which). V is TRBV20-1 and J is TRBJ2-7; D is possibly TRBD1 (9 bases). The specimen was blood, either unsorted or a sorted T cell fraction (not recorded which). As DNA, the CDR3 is TGCAGTGGTAGCGGGACAGGGTCCTACGAGCAGTACTTC. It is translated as CSGSGTGSYEQYF.